A single sample gave rise to the 5 T cell receptor beta chains below, sequenced in a study of T cell responses to AZD1222 COVID-19 vaccine. This table comes from immunoSEQ multiplex PCR, and its TCRdb copy is limited to in-frame clones, with some not included. Of tens of thousands of clones listed, approximately 88% were seen once; the top ten hold 2.4%. The sequencing here drew on peripheral blood, taken on day 0 of AZD1222 vaccination. The source of these receptors is an adult in good health.

The chain links TRBV25-1 to TRBJ1-3; 7 nucleotides match TRBD1. Germline V gene data show CDR1 as MGHDK and CDR2 as SYGVNS. Trimming cost V 3 bases and J 5 bases; bases outside gene matches: 7. This CDR3 is 15 amino acids long. The CDR3 coding sequence is TGTGCCAGCAGTGAGGCAGGGGGTCGACGAAACACCATATATTTT. This sequence encodes CASSEAGGRRNTIYF. Based on the CDR3 plus reference TRBV25-1 and TRBJ1-3, the full variable domain is EADIYQTPRYLVIGTGKKITLECSQTMGHDKMYWYQQDPGMELHLIHYSYGVNSTEKGDLSSESTVSRIRTEHFPLTLESARPSHTSQYLCASSEAGGRRNTIYFGEGSWLTVV.

V gene TRBV4-1 combines with J gene TRBJ1-1; D is unresolved. The germline gives CDR1 MGHRA, CDR2 YSYEKL. Trimming pared 0 bases from V and 0 bases from J, leaving 11 bases between. This CDR3 is 16 amino acids long. The CDR3 bases are TGCGCCAGCAGCCAAGACCCCCCTGGTTTGAACACTGAAGCTTTCTTT. The encoded protein is CASSQDPPGLNTEAFF.

The chain carries TRBV27 and TRBJ2-2; a weak D match, TRBD2 (6 bases). There are 13 residues in the CDR3. CDR1 is MNHEY and CDR2 is SMNVEV in the germline V gene (reference sequence). The V gene lost 6 bases and the J gene lost 6 bases, with 11 bases spanning the gap. CDR3 loop: CASSAWGAGELFF. The CDR3 DNA sequence: TGTGCCAGCAGCGCCTGGGGGGCCGGGGAGCTGTTTTTT.

The chain uses TRBV5-1 and TRBJ2-5; D is possibly TRBD2 (5 bases). The CDR3 has 13 amino acids. With 6 bases removed from V and 5 bases from J, the gap between germline ends came to 14 bases. From germline, CDR1 is SGHRS and CDR2 YFSETQ. CDR3 residues: CASTFGMGETQYF. The CDR3 DNA follows: TGCGCCAGCACCTTCGGGATGGGGGAGACCCAGTACTTC.

The V call is TRBV7-9, the J call TRBJ2-1; TRBD2 matches 15 bases. The V gene end was trimmed by 5 bases and the J gene end by 4 bases; junction bases not matched to a gene: 3. Germline assignment: CDR1 SEHNR and CDR2 FQNEAQ (reference sequence). CDR3 length: 16 amino acids. CDR3 region: CASSGLAGGNYNEQFF. CDR3 in DNA: TGTGCCAGCAGCGGACTAGCGGGAGGGAATTACAATGAGCAGTTCTTC.